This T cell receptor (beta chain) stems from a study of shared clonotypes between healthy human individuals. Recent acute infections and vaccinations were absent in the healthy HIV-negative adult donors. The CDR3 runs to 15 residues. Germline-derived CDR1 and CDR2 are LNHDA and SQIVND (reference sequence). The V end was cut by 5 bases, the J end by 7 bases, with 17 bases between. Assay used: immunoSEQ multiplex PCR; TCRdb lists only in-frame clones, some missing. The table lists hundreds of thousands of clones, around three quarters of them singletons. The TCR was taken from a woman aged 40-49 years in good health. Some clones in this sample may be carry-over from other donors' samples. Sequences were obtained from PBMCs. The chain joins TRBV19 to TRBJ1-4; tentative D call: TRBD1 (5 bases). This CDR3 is CASSQLRGMGEKLFF. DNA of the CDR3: TGTGCCAGTAGTCAACTAAGGGGTATGGGTGAAAAACTGTTTTTT.